The 18 T cell receptor beta chains in this list originate from one sample, sequenced in a study of control samples from healthy donors and cancer patients. TCRdb's table, derived via immunoSEQ multiplex PCR, lists solely in-frame clones and lacks some. Found here are about 90,000 clones, about nine tenths of them singletons; the top ten hold less than 4.5%. Material: blood. These TCRs come from a woman aged 18-29 years in good health.

The chain has TRBV4-1 and TRBJ1-1, with 8 positions matching TRBD1. The germline V gene encodes CDR1 MGHRA and CDR2 YSYEKL. Unmatched junction bases numbered 10, after V lost 2 bases and J lost 5 bases. This CDR3 comprises 16 residues. The CDR3 region has the DNA TGCGCCAGCAGCCAAACCACGGGACAGGATCTTACTGAAGCTTTCTTT. Protein product: CASSQTTGQDLTEAFF.

The chain uses TRBV11-2 and TRBJ1-5; 8 bases map to TRBD1. Germline CDR1 and CDR2: SGHAT and FQNNGV. V gave up 5 bases and J gave up 5 bases; unmatched junction bases: 5. This CDR3 region has 14 residues. CDR3 loop: CASSGTGPDQPQHF. DNA for the CDR3: TGTGCCAGCAGCGGGACAGGACCCGATCAGCCCCAGCATTTT.

This chain joins TRBV12-3 or TRBV12-4 and TRBJ1-5; D is unclear. The CDR3 loop spans 13 amino acids. Trimming cost V 3 bases and J 4 bases, with 7 bases left between them. For the CDR3, the DNA is TGTGCCAGCAGTTTGTACAGAAATCAGCCCCAGCATTTT. As protein: CASSLYRNQPQHF.

The chain combines TRBV4-1 with TRBJ2-3, with 7 nucleotides matching TRBD2. V was clipped by 1 base and J by 4 bases; unmatched bases: 5. Germline loops: CDR1 MGHRA, CDR2 YSYEKL. The CDR3 covers 15 residues. In nucleotides, the CDR3 is TGCGCCAGCAGCCAAGTTGGCGGGGGTTCAGATACGCAGTATTTT. This codes for CASSQVGGGSDTQYF.

The chain is built from TRBV5-6 and TRBJ2-7; D is unclear. V was shortened by 4 bases and J by 4 bases, with 15 bases between the two germline ends. From germline, CDR1 is SGHDT and CDR2 YYEEEE. CDR3 length equals 14 residues. This chain's CDR3 is CASSVGLTGYEQYF. The CDR3 DNA sequence: TGTGCCAGCAGCGTCGGTCTGACTGGGTACGAGCAGTACTTC.

The chain joins TRBV6-1 to TRBJ1-1; D is uncertain. V was pared by 0 bases and J by 0 bases, with 17 bases between. This CDR3 has 18 residues. CDR1 and CDR2 from the germline V gene are MNHNS and SASEGT. CDR3 in DNA: TGTGCCAGCAGTGAAGCTAGGAGGATTGAGCGGGTGAACACTGAAGCTTTCTTT. It translates to CASSEARRIERVNTEAFF.

The V and J genes are TRBV5-1 and TRBJ2-1; D unclear. The CDR3 length is 15 residues. V was shortened by 0 bases and J by 6 bases, with 13 bases between the two germline ends. Per the germline V gene, CDR1 is SGHRS and CDR2 is YFSETQ. CDR3 amino acids: CASSLAAYSANEQFF. CDR3 DNA: TGCGCCAGCAGCTTGGCGGCCTACTCGGCCAATGAGCAGTTCTTC. The full variable domain, rest sourced from reference TRBV5-1 and TRBJ2-1, is KAGVTQTPRYLIKTRGQQVTLSCSPISGHRSVSWYQQTPGQGLQFLFEYFSETQRNKGNFPGRFSGRQFSNSRSEMNVSTLELGDSALYLCASSLAAYSANEQFFGPGTRLTVL.

This chain connects TRBV5-5 to TRBJ2-5; 9 nucleotides line up with TRBD2. There are 15 residues in the CDR3. Unmatched junction bases numbered 6, after V lost 1 base and J lost 5 bases. Germline assignment: CDR1 SGHKS and CDR2 YYEKEE (reference sequence). CDR3 sequence (DNA): TGTGCCAGCAGCTTGTGGGGTAGCGGGGGTGAGACCCAGTACTTC. Amino acid sequence: CASSLWGSGGETQYF.

This chain connects TRBV13 to TRBJ1-2; 10 bases are a match to TRBD1. J lost 3 bases, V lost 3 bases, and 13 bases had no gene match. CDR1 and CDR2 from the germline V gene are PRHDT and FYEKMQ (reference sequence). The CDR3 runs to 18 residues. The CDR3 nucleotides are TGTGCCAGCAGCTTTATTCCGGGACAGGGGATTGAGGACTATGGCTACACCTTC. Encoded protein: CASSFIPGQGIEDYGYTF.

The chain is built from TRBV4-2 and TRBJ1-2; 9 bases match TRBD1. Losses at the gene ends were 0 bases for V and 3 bases for J; bases not matched to a gene: 5. Germline values: CDR1 LGHNA, CDR2 YNFKEQ. CDR3 length: 16 amino acids. The CDR3 DNA is TGTGCCAGCAGCCAAGAGACAGGGGGTCCCTACTATGGCTACACCTTC. This encodes CASSQETGGPYYGYTF.

The gene calls are TRBV5-1 and TRBJ2-7, with TRBD2 matching over 8 bases. Germline values: CDR1 SGHRS, CDR2 YFSETQ. The ends lost 0 bases at V and 4 bases at J; junction bases unmatched: 12. The CDR3 runs to 17 residues. CDR3 protein: CASSLAGGTGGGYEQYF. The CDR3 nucleotides are TGCGCCAGCAGCTTGGCCGGGGGAACGGGCGGGGGGTACGAGCAGTACTTC.

The chain recombines TRBV14 with TRBJ1-2, with a possible D match to TRBD1 (5 bases). The CDR3 is 15 amino acids. The germline gives CDR1 SGHDN, CDR2 FVKESK. Trimming cost V 4 bases and J 0 bases, with 12 bases left between them. The CDR3 loop is CASSPRGTANYGYTF. The CDR3 region has the DNA TGTGCCAGCAGCCCACGGGGGACCGCTAACTATGGCTACACCTTC. Filled out from reference TRBV14 and TRBJ1-2, the complete variable domain reads EAGVTQFPSHSVIEKGQTVTLRCDPISGHDNLYWYRRVMGKEIKFLLHFVKESKQDESGMPNNRFLAERTGGTYSTLKVQPAELEDSGVYFCASSPRGTANYGYTFGSGTRLTVV.

The chain is built from TRBV14 and TRBJ1-2; D is unresolved. Between the trimmed V and J ends, which lost 4 bases and 14 bases, there was a span of 20 bases. Germline loops: CDR1 SGHDN, CDR2 FVKESK. CDR3 length equals 13 residues. CDR3 in DNA: TGTGCCAGCAGCCGCGACCCGACATCGGTATCAACCTTC. Amino acid sequence: CASSRDPTSVSTF.

V usage is TRBV5-1 and J usage is TRBJ2-7; TRBD2 is a possible D gene (6 bases). The CDR3 runs 15 residues. Germline loops: CDR1 SGHRS, CDR2 YFSETQ. Deletions cut 4 bases from V and 0 bases from J, with 14 bases between. The CDR3, as DNA: TGCGCCAGCAGCACGGGACTGCCGAGCTCCTACGAGCAGTACTTC. This translates into CASSTGLPSSYEQYF.

The J gene is TRBJ2-1, the V gene TRBV10-1; TRBD1 matches 7 bases. After removal of 3 bases from V and 8 bases from J, the junction contained 7 bases not matched to a gene. The V gene's germline CDR1 is WNHNN and CDR2 SYGVQD (reference sequence). The CDR3 length is 14 residues. The CDR3 spells CASSDLQGRDEQFF. The CDR3 DNA reads as TGCGCCAGCAGTGATCTACAGGGGCGGGATGAGCAGTTCTTC.

This chain uses TRBV10-2 with TRBJ2-1; D might be TRBD2 (5 bases). The germline V and J ends were trimmed by 6 bases and 9 bases, with 12 bases remaining between them. The CDR3 has 12 residues. Germline lookup yields CDR1 WSHSY and CDR2 SAAADI. The CDR3 region is CASSPLGGEQFF. The CDR3 nucleotides are TGCGCCAGCAGCCCACTAGGAGGTGAGCAGTTCTTC.

A single count supports this clone. The J gene is TRBJ1-4, the V gene TRBV11-1; a possible D gene is TRBD1 (5 bases). The CDR3 totals 14 residues. The V and J ends lost 1 base and 5 bases respectively, with 8 bases between them. Germline CDR1 and CDR2: SGHAT and FQDESV (reference sequence). The CDR3 DNA follows: TGTGCCAGCAGCTTAGTTCCAGGGAATGAAAAACTGTTTTTT. The encoded protein is CASSLVPGNEKLFF.

The rearrangement joins TRBV4-2 to TRBJ2-5; TRBD1 agrees at 7 bases. The CDR3 contains 15 residues. Losses at the gene ends were 3 bases for V and 1 base for J; bases not matched to a gene: 5. Germline V CDR1 and CDR2: LGHNA, YNFKEQ. Written as DNA, the CDR3 is TGTGCCAGCAGCCAGGCTAGACAGGGCCAAGAGACCCAGTACTTC. Amino acids: CASSQARQGQETQYF.